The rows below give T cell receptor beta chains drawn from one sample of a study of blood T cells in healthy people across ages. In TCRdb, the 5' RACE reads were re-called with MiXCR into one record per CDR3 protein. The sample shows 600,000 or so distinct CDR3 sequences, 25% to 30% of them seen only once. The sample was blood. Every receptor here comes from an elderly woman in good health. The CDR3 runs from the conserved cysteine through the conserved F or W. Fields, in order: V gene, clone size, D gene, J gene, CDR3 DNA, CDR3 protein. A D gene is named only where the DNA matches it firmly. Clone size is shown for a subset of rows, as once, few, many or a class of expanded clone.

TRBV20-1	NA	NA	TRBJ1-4	TGCAGTGCTAGAGATCGAACAGAACCGCGGGAAAAACTGTTTTTT	CSARDRTEPREKLFF
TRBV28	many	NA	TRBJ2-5	TGTGCCAGCAGTTCCACCGCTCCACAAGAGACCCAGTACTTC	CASSSTAPQETQYF
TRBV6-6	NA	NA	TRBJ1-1	TGTGCCAGCAGCCCAAGCGGGGGAGACACTGAAGCTTTCTTT	CASSPSGGDTEAFF
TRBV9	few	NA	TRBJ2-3	TGTGCCAGCACCCCCGACCAGGGCACAGATACGCAGTATTTT	CASTPDQGTDTQYF
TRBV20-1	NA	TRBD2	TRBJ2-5	TGCAGTGCTAGAGCCCTAGCGGAAGAGACCCAGTACTTC	CSARALAEETQYF
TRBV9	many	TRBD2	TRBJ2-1	TGTGCCAGCAGCGTGACTAGCGGGGGACCCGCGTACAATGAGCAGTTCTTC	CASSVTSGGPAYNEQFF
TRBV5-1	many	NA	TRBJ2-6	TGCGCCAGCAGCTCGTTGTTAGGGGTGAGCTCTGGGGCCAACGTCCTGACTTTC	CASSSLLGVSSGANVLTF
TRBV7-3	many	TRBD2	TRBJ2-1	TGTGCCACTTCGACTAGCGGGGGGGCCGGTGAGCAGTTCTTC	CATSTSGGAGEQFF
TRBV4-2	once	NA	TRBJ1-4	TGTGCCAGCAGCCTTGGTCGCCTGGATACTAATGAAAAACTGTCTTTT	CASSLGRLDTNEKLSF
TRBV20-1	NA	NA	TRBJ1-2	TGCAGTGCTAGTGACGGTTCTAACTATGGCTACACCTTC	CSASDGSNYGYTF
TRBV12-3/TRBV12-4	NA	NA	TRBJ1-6	TGTGCCAGCAGTATCCGACAGAATTCACCCCTCCACTTT	CASSIRQNSPLHF
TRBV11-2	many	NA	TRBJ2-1	TGTGCCAGCAGCTTAGGACATTACAATGAGCAGTTCTTC	CASSLGHYNEQFF
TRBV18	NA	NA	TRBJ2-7	TGTGCCAGCTCACCAGGAGGCGGGAACTCCTACGAGCAGTACTTC	CASSPGGGNSYEQYF
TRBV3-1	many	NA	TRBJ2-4	TGTGCCAGCAGCCAAGATTATTGGGGAGAACTAGCCAAAAACATTCAGTACTTC	CASSQDYWGELAKNIQYF
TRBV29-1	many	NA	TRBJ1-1	TGCAGCGTCGCCCGGACAGCCAACACTGAAGCTTTCTTT	CSVARTANTEAFF
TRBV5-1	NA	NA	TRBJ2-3	TGCGCCAGCAGCTCGGGGGACGCCGGGTCAGATACGCAGTATTTT	CASSSGDAGSDTQYF
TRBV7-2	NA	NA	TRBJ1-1	TGTGCCAGCAGCTTAGTAGGGGGGGGGCTGAACACTGAAGCTTTCTTT	CASSLVGGGLNTEAFF
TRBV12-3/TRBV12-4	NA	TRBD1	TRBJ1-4	TGTGCCAGCACCTTTTGGGGGACAGGGTTTGAAAAACTGTTTTTT	CASTFWGTGFEKLFF
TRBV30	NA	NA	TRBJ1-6	TGTGCCTGGTCTGGACAAAATTCACCCCTCCACTTT	CAWSGQNSPLHF
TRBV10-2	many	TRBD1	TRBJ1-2	TGCGCCAGCAGGGACAGGGGGTGGTATGGCTACACCTTC	CASRDRGWYGYTF
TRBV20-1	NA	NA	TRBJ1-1	TGCAGTGCTAGTAAGGGGAACACTGAAGCTTTCTTT	CSASKGNTEAFF
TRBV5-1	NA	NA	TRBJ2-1	TGCGCCAGCAGCTCGCGTTCGGGTAACAATGAGCAGTTCTTC	CASSSRSGNNEQFF
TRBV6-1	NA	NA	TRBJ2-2	TGTGCCAGCAGTGAGGTCAGGGGCTGGACCGGGGAGCTGTTTTTT	CASSEVRGWTGELFF
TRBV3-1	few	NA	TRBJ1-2	TGTGCCAGCAGCCCCAAACGGTCCACCAACTATGGCTACACCTTC	CASSPKRSTNYGYTF
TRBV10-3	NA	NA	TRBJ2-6	TGTGCCATCATGAGTGCTGGGGCCAACGTCCTGACTTTC	CAIMSAGANVLTF
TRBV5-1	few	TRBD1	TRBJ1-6	TGCGCCAGCAGCTTGAGACAGGGGGCATATAATTCACCCCTCCACTTT	CASSLRQGAYNSPLHF
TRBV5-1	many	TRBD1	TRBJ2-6	TGCGCCAGCAGCTCGTTCCAGGGGGCGACTGGGGCCAACGTCCTGACTTTC	CASSSFQGATGANVLTF
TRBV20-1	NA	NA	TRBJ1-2	TGCAGTGCTAGAGACATCGCGACAGTAAACTATGGCTACACCTTC	CSARDIATVNYGYTF